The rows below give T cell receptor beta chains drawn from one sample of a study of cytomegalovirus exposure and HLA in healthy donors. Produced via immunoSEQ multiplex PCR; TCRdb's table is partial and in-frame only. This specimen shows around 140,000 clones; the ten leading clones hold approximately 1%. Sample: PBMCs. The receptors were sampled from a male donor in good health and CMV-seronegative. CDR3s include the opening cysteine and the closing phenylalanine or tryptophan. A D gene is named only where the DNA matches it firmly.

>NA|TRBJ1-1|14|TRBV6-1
CANSADGGLTEAFF
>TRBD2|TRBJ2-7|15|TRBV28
CASSLLAGGPYEQYF
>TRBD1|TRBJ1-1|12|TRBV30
CAWSVLTGEAFF
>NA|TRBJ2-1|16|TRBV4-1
CASSQEGGTSNNEQFF
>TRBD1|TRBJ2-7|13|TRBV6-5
CASRGTGGYEQYF
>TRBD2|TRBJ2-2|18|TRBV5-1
CASSYPGSGLANTGELFF
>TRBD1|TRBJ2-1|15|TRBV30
CAWSTGTGGDNEQFF
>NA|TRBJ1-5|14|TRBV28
CASRYPRVNQPQHF
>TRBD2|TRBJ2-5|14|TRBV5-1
CASSGATSGETQYF
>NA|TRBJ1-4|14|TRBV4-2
CASSHGWGEEKLFF
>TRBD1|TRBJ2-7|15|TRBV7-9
CASSLPDRGSHEQYF
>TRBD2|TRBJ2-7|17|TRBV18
CASSPADPGLGPYEQYF
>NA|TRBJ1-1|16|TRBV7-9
CASSLDSRRGNTEAFF
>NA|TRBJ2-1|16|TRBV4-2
CASSQGIGGSYNEQFF
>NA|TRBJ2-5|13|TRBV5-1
CASNTGEVETQYF
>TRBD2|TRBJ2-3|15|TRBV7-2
CASTLLGGAGDTQYF
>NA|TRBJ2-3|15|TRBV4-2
CASSPGGAVMDTQYF
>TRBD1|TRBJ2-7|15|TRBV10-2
CASSVPGQVIYEQYF
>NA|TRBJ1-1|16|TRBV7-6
CASSLRRESFVTEAFF
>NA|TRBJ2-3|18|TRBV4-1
CASSPPDSHTDDTDTQYF
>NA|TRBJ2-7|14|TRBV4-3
CASSQGPDTWEQYF
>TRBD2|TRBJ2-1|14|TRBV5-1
CASSLGGTRGEQFF
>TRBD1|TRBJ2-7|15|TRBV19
CASSIQQGMGDEQYF